One sample yielded the 32 T cell receptor beta chains listed below, sequenced in a study of T-cell memory formation after mild COVID-19. TCRdb re-analysed the 5' RACE reads in MiXCR, keeping a single row per CDR3 protein. The sample records a few hundred thousand distinct CDR3 sequences, 20% to 25% being singletons. The sequencing sample was made of PBMCs or a T cell subset sorted from them (not recorded which). The receptor source for this set is an adult woman who had mild COVID-19 (a few samples of this study predate the infection). Cell type and time point are not known.

This clonotype has more than one count but fewer than ten. The rearrangement joins TRBV7-8 to TRBJ1-1; 10 nucleotides line up with TRBD1. This CDR3 contains 14 residues. Unmatched junction bases numbered 4, after V lost 5 bases and J lost 4 bases. The germline V gene has CDR1 SGHVS and CDR2 FQNEAQ. CDR3 in amino acids: CASSNRTGGTEAFF. The CDR3 DNA follows: TGTGCCAGCAGCAATAGGACAGGGGGCACTGAAGCTTTCTTT.

This clonotype has more than one count but fewer than ten. CDR3 nucleotides: TGCGCCAGCAGCTTGGATACGGTTTCCTACGAGCAGTACTTC. It specifies CASSLDTVSYEQYF. The chain combines TRBV5-1 with TRBJ2-7; D is ambiguous. The CDR3 totals 14 residues. Germline-derived CDR1 and CDR2 are SGHRS and YFSETQ. V shed 0 bases and J shed 1 base, with 8 bases lying between them.

The chain employs TRBV6-5 and TRBJ1-2, with D maybe TRBD1 (6 bases). The V end lost 6 bases, the J end lost 5 bases, and 13 bases lay between the germline ends. This CDR3 has 13 residues. Looked up from germline, CDR1 is MNHEY and CDR2 is SVGAGI. CDR3 nucleotide sequence: TGTGCCAGCAGCTGGGACACCGTGTATGGCTACACCTTC. Its protein is CASSWDTVYGYTF.

The chain combines TRBV15 with TRBJ1-4; 8 nucleotides agree with TRBD1. This CDR3 is 16 amino acids long. The V segment lost 1 base and the J segment 4 bases; nucleotides outside the gene matches: 5. Germline V gene data show CDR1 as LNHNV and CDR2 as YYDKDF (reference sequence). CDR3 region: CATSRARDRINEKLFF. The CDR3 bases are TGTGCCACCAGCAGAGCTCGGGACAGGATTAATGAAAAACTGTTTTTT.

Only a few counts were recorded for this clonotype. The chain carries TRBV5-4 and TRBJ2-2; 13 bases are shared with TRBD2. The CDR3 covers 18 residues. V lost 0 bases to trimming and J lost 3 bases; unmatched junction nucleotides: 5. Germline V gene lookup returns CDR1 SGHNT and CDR2 YYREEE (reference sequence). CDR3 sequence (DNA): TGTGCCAGCAGCTTGGCCGGACTAGCGGGAGTGGACACCGGGGAGCTGTTTTTT. Translation: CASSLAGLAGVDTGELFF.

CDR3 amino acids: CATSRDFGGQGNSPLHF. DNA for the CDR3: TGTGCCACCAGCAGAGATTTTGGGGGACAGGGAAATTCACCCCTCCACTTT. This chain joins TRBV15 and TRBJ1-6, with 9 bases lining up with TRBD1. V shed 0 bases, J shed 7 bases, and the junction held 7 bases outside the gene matches. CDR1 LNHNV and CDR2 YYDKDF come from the germline V gene (reference sequence). CDR3 length: 17 residues.

The chain combines TRBV6-5 with TRBJ2-7; 9 bases align to TRBD1. Germline CDR1 MNHEY, CDR2 SVGAGI. The CDR3 totals 15 residues. The trim removed 2 bases at V and 1 base at J, leaving 3 bases unmatched. CDR3 loop: CASSYAGTGSYEQYF. The CDR3 nucleotides are TGTGCCAGCAGTTACGCCGGGACAGGGTCCTACGAGCAGTACTTC.

The V and J genes are TRBV7-3 and TRBJ2-7, with 10 bases identical to TRBD2. V shed 2 bases, J shed 5 bases, and the junction held 9 bases outside the gene matches. CDR1 SGHTA and CDR2 FQGTGA come from the germline V gene. CDR3 length: 16 amino acids. The CDR3 here is CASSLGSLAGADEQYF. CDR3 in DNA: TGTGCCAGCAGCTTAGGTTCGCTAGCGGGAGCGGACGAGCAGTACTTC. Combining the CDR3 with reference TRBV7-3 and TRBJ2-7 gives the whole variable domain GAGVSQTPSNKVTEKGKYVELRCDPISGHTALYWYRQSLGQGPEFLIYFQGTGAADDSGLPNDRFFAVRPEGSVSTLKIQRTERGDSAVYLCASSLGSLAGADEQYFGPGTRLTVT.

This clonotype was detected a few times. J is TRBJ1-1 and V is TRBV7-9; D is undetermined. This CDR3 is built from 15 residues. The V and J ends lost 5 bases and 0 bases respectively, with 13 bases between them. Germline V gene data show CDR1 as SEHNR and CDR2 as FQNEAQ (reference sequence). The CDR3 DNA sequence: TGTGCCAGCAGCCCATGGTGGGAAGTGAACACTGAAGCTTTCTTT. Translating gives CASSPWWEVNTEAFF.

The table lists this clonotype with a few counts. V gene TRBV4-2 combines with J gene TRBJ2-5; D is uncertain. Germline CDR1 is LGHNA and CDR2 is YNFKEQ. Trimming shortened V by 0 bases and J by 4 bases, and 6 bases separated the two germline ends. The CDR3 runs to 13 residues. CDR3: CASSQDPGETQYF. CDR3 bases: TGTGCCAGCAGCCAAGATCCCGGAGAGACCCAGTACTTC.

V is TRBV7-2 and J is TRBJ2-1, with 10 bases aligning to TRBD2. The germline V gene encodes CDR1 SGHTA and CDR2 FQGNSA. V lost 4 bases to trimming and J lost 7 bases; unmatched junction nucleotides: 10. There are 16 residues in the CDR3. The CDR3 sequence is CASSSRLAGFWNEQFF. CDR3 DNA sequence: TGTGCCAGCAGCTCCAGACTAGCGGGCTTTTGGAATGAGCAGTTCTTC.

This clonotype was counted once. V usage is TRBV4-1 and J usage is TRBJ1-5; possibly TRBD1 for D (5 bases). V was clipped by 7 bases and J by 1 base, with 14 bases between them. Germline loops: CDR1 MGHRA, CDR2 YSYEKL. This CDR3 is 15 amino acids long. The CDR3 DNA reads as TGCGCCAGCACCCCGGGAGGGGACAGCAATCAGCCCCAGCATTTT. Amino acids: CASTPGGDSNQPQHF.

This clonotype occurred a few times. J is TRBJ1-2 and V is TRBV9; D possibly corresponds to TRBD1 (6 bases). Trimming left V 4 bases short and J 8 bases short, with 21 bases between. The CDR3 contains 15 residues. Germline assignment: CDR1 SGDLS and CDR2 YYNGEE. The CDR3 nucleotides are TGTGCCAGCAGCCCCCTTGTCGGGAACAGGGTGGGCTACACCTTC. It translates to CASSPLVGNRVGYTF.

This chain connects TRBV6-1 to TRBJ1-1; D remains ambiguous. The germline gives CDR1 MNHNS, CDR2 SASEGT. This CDR3 spans 14 amino acids. V gave up 3 bases and J gave up 3 bases, with 11 bases separating them. This chain's CDR3 is CASSEPPLDTEAFF. The CDR3 nucleotides read TGTGCCAGCAGTGAGCCACCCTTAGACACTGAAGCTTTCTTT.

This clonotype was counted only a few times. V and J are TRBV5-1 and TRBJ2-1, with D possibly TRBD2 on 6 matching bases. The germline gives CDR1 SGHRS, CDR2 YFSETQ. The V end was cut by 0 bases, the J end by 6 bases, with 13 bases between. The CDR3 has 15 residues. The DNA for the CDR3 is TGCGCCAGCAGCTTGGTAGCGCGGGACCTCAATGAGCAGTTCTTC. Its translation: CASSLVARDLNEQFF.

The chain carries TRBV11-2 and TRBJ1-3, with unresolved D. The germline V gene encodes CDR1 SGHAT and CDR2 FQNNGV. The CDR3 totals 14 residues. Trimming cost V 2 bases and J 3 bases, with 8 bases left between them. The CDR3 DNA reads as TGTGCCAGCAGCTTAACAGAGAATGGAAACACCATATATTTT. Protein product: CASSLTENGNTIYF.

This clonotype has more than one count but fewer than ten. The chain uses TRBV4-3 and TRBJ2-5, with D maybe TRBD2 (5 bases). Germline CDR1 reads LGHNA; CDR2 reads YSLEER. The CDR3 loop spans 17 amino acids. V was cut by 0 bases and J by 4 bases, with 18 bases left in between. In nucleotides, the CDR3 is TGCGCCAGCAGCCAAGATCTTACTACTACTAGAGCAGAGACCCAGTACTTC. It codes for CASSQDLTTTRAETQYF.

This clonotype turned up a few times. J is TRBJ2-7 and V is TRBV3-1, with 7 positions matching TRBD1. The V and J ends lost 1 base and 5 bases, in that order; junction bases with no gene match: 8. CDR1 is LGHDT and CDR2 is YNNKEL in the germline V gene (reference sequence). CDR3 size: 15 residues. The CDR3 sequence is CASSQGDREINEQYF. In DNA, the CDR3 is TGTGCCAGCAGCCAAGGTGACAGGGAGATCAACGAGCAGTACTTC.

In this sample, this clonotype turned up a few times. The chain employs TRBV24-1 and TRBJ2-1; D is unclear. The CDR3 is 11 residues long. V shed 11 bases and J shed 10 bases, with 14 bases lying between them. CDR1 and CDR2 (germline): KGHDR, SFDVKD. CDR3 DNA: TGTGCCATCCAGGCCGCCAGCGAGCAGTTCTTC. It yields the protein CAIQAASEQFF.

This clonotype appeared a few times. The V call is TRBV5-1, the J call TRBJ2-1; D may be TRBD1 or TRBD2 (5 bases each). Trimming removed 0 bases from V and 5 bases from J, with 9 bases in between. Germline CDR1 and CDR2: SGHRS and YFSETQ. This CDR3 spans 14 amino acids. CDR3 bases: TGCGCCAGCAGCTTGGCCTTGGGGGACAATGAGCAGTTCTTC. This encodes CASSLALGDNEQFF.

The chain employs TRBV24-1 and TRBJ2-7; D is undetermined. V dropped 4 bases and J dropped 1 base, with 4 bases sitting between them. Germline CDR1 and CDR2: KGHDR and SFDVKD. The length of the CDR3 is 12 residues. In DNA, the CDR3 is TGTGCCACCAGTGAGGGTTCCTACGAGCAGTACTTC. The encoded protein is CATSEGSYEQYF.

This clonotype was seen only a few times. The chain recombines TRBV16 with TRBJ2-7; TRBD1 agrees at 7 bases. The V and J ends lost 1 base and 5 bases, in that order; junction bases with no gene match: 14. CDR3 length: 17 residues. From germline, CDR1 is KGHSY and CDR2 FQNENV. The CDR3 nucleotides read TGTGCCAGCAGCCAATTAGGGTCGGTGACAGGGACCCACGAGCAGTACTTC. Translating gives CASSQLGSVTGTHEQYF.

This clonotype was detected only a few times. The V and J genes are TRBV2 and TRBJ2-3; a weak D match, TRBD2 (5 bases). Trimming cost V 7 bases and J 6 bases, with 14 bases left between them. Germline assignment: CDR1 SNHLY and CDR2 FYNNEI. The CDR3 length is 13 residues. The CDR3, as DNA: TGTGCCAGCACCGCCGAGGGTGCGGATACGCAGTATTTT. The encoded protein is CASTAEGADTQYF.

The chain couples TRBV6-2 or TRBV6-3 to TRBJ1-2, with TRBD1 as a possible D gene (6 bases). V was clipped by 5 bases and J by 8 bases, with 12 bases between them. The CDR3 covers 12 residues. Germline assignment: CDR1 MNHEY and CDR2 SVGEGT. CDR3 in DNA: TGTGCCAGCAGTCGACAAAGGGGGGGCTACACCTTC. Encoded protein: CASSRQRGGYTF.

The V gene is TRBV6-1, the J gene TRBJ2-2; D gene unclear. This CDR3 contains 17 residues. Germline V gives CDR1 MNHNS, CDR2 SASEGT. Trimming removed 6 bases from V and 0 bases from J, with 17 bases in between. The CDR3 nucleotides read TGTGCCAGCAGCGACGCCCACATGGAAGCGAACACCGGGGAGCTGTTTTTT. This gives the protein CASSDAHMEANTGELFF.

In this sample, this clonotype turned up a few times. This sequence joins TRBV2 and TRBJ2-1; D gene unclear. CDR3 size: 13 residues. Deletions cut 5 bases from V and 6 bases from J, with 11 bases between. In germline, CDR1 is SNHLY, CDR2 FYNNEI. CDR3 sequence: CASSIADFNEQFF. CDR3 DNA sequence: TGTGCCAGCAGTATCGCGGATTTCAATGAGCAGTTCTTC.

V usage is TRBV6-2 or TRBV6-3 and J usage is TRBJ2-7, with 10 positions matching TRBD2. The junction had 18 bases not matched to a gene; V was cut back by 4 bases and J by 6 bases. Germline V gene sequence: CDR1 MNHEY, CDR2 SVGEGT. CDR3 length equals 18 residues. CDR3 bases: TGTGCCAGCAGTTCGGGGACTAGCGCTTCACGTCCCTGGGGCGAGCAGTACTTC. Protein sequence: CASSSGTSASRPWGEQYF.

The J gene is TRBJ1-2, the V gene TRBV18, with 9 bases that match TRBD1. Per germline, CDR1 KGHSH and CDR2 LQKENI. J lost 8 bases, V lost 2 bases, and 12 bases had no gene match. The CDR3 has 16 residues. CDR3 residues: CASSPAGTGTSLGYTF. In nucleotides, the CDR3 is TGTGCCAGCTCACCAGCCGGGACAGGGACATCGTTGGGCTACACCTTC.

This clonotype occurred a few times. The J gene is TRBJ2-1, the V gene TRBV7-2; 10 positions agree with TRBD2. The CDR3 is made up of 15 amino acids. From germline, CDR1 is SGHTA and CDR2 FQGNSA. With 5 bases clipped from V and 7 bases from J, the junction kept 8 bases outside the gene matches. The CDR3 sequence: CASSPFSAGGNEQFF. In nucleotides, the CDR3 is TGTGCCAGCAGCCCATTCTCAGCGGGGGGGAATGAGCAGTTCTTC. Filled out from reference TRBV7-2 and TRBJ2-1, the complete variable domain reads GAGVSQSPSNKVTEKGKDVELRCDPISGHTALYWYRQSLGQGLEFLIYFQGNSAPDKSGLPSDRFSAERTGGSVSTLTIQRTQQEDSAVYLCASSPFSAGGNEQFFGPGTRLTVL.

This clonotype has more than one count but fewer than ten. The chain uses TRBV12-3 or TRBV12-4 and TRBJ1-1, with D perhaps matching TRBD1 (5 bases). Trimming pared 1 base from V and 10 bases from J, leaving 13 bases between. There are 13 residues in the CDR3. CDR3 loop: CASSLGGAALAFF. In DNA form, the CDR3 reads TGTGCCAGCAGTTTAGGAGGGGCCGCTTTAGCTTTCTTT.

This clonotype was found a few times. The rearrangement uses TRBV4-3 and TRBJ2-5; D possibly corresponds to TRBD2 (6 bases). This CDR3 contains 17 residues. CDR1 and CDR2 (germline): LGHNA, YSLEER. V lost 1 base, J lost 4 bases, and 19 bases lay in between. CDR3 nucleotide sequence: TGCGCCAGCAGCCAAGCCTTCCCCAGCCGGGAGCTAGAGACCCAGTACTTC. This gives the protein CASSQAFPSRELETQYF.

V gene TRBV6-2 or TRBV6-3 combines with J gene TRBJ2-7; maybe TRBD2 (5 bases). Germline CDR1 and CDR2: MNHEY and SVGEGT. Trimming shortened V by 0 bases and J by 2 bases, and 20 bases separated the two germline ends. CDR3 size: 18 residues. CDR3 loop: CASSYSVRRLALTYEQYF. Written as DNA, the CDR3 is TGTGCCAGCAGTTACTCGGTGCGGCGATTAGCGCTGACCTACGAGCAGTACTTC.